The 8 T cell receptor beta chains listed next were all sequenced from one sample in a study of cytomegalovirus exposure and HLA in healthy donors. PCR was performed using 60 Vbeta and 13 Jbeta primers. Sequenced by immunoSEQ multiplex PCR; TCRdb stores in-frame clones only, minus some. The sample holds about 240,000 clones, roughly 78% seen once. The specimen sequenced was PBMCs. These receptors originate from a boy aged 5-17 years in good health and CMV-seronegative.

This clone was seen a few times. The rearrangement links TRBV6-6 to TRBJ2-3; 9 bases map to TRBD2. Trimming took 8 bases from V and 6 from J; bases not matched to a gene: 12. Per germline, CDR1 MNHNY and CDR2 SVGAGI (reference sequence). The length of the CDR3 is 15 residues. CDR3 protein: CASCTRASGADTQYF. CDR3 bases: TGTGCCAGCTGTACGAGGGCTAGCGGGGCGGATACGCAGTATTTT.

This chain joins TRBV25-1 and TRBJ2-2, with TRBD1 identical over 7 bases. Trimming cost V 7 bases and J 6 bases; bases outside gene matches: 11. Per the germline V gene, CDR1 is MGHDK and CDR2 is SYGVNS. The CDR3 covers 15 residues. CDR3 in amino acids: CASTTGTALSGELFF. The CDR3 region has the DNA TGTGCCAGCACTACCGGGACAGCCCTCTCCGGGGAGCTGTTTTTT.

The CDR3 loop is CASSYSDSSYEQYF. The DNA for the CDR3 is TGTGCCAGCAGTTACTCGGACAGCTCCTACGAGCAGTACTTC. J is TRBJ2-7 and V is TRBV6-5, with D tentatively TRBD1 (6 bases). V gave up 0 bases and J gave up 0 bases, with 6 bases separating them. The length of the CDR3 is 14 residues. Germline lookup yields CDR1 MNHEY and CDR2 SVGAGI.

The chain is built from TRBV5-8 and TRBJ1-1; a possible D gene is TRBD1 (5 bases). The CDR3 totals 15 residues. V was shortened by 3 bases and J by 5 bases, with 17 bases between the two germline ends. Germline assignment: CDR1 SGHTS and CDR2 YDEGEE. CDR3 sequence (DNA): TGTGCCAGCAGCTCCCCCCGCCGGGGGGGAACTGAAGCTTTCTTT. This translates into CASSSPRRGGTEAFF.

The chain carries TRBV29-1 and TRBJ1-5; no firm D call. Germline CDR1 reads SQVTM; CDR2 reads ANQGSEA. Trimming removed 7 bases from V and 0 bases from J, with 10 bases in between. The CDR3 totals 13 residues. In DNA, the CDR3 is TGCAGCGCTGCGGGCGGTAGCAATCAGCCCCAGCATTTT. It yields the protein CSAAGGSNQPQHF.

This clone was detected once. This CDR3 is CASSTDRSTEAFF. CDR3 nucleotides: TGCGCCAGCAGCACGGACAGGAGCACTGAAGCTTTCTTT. The V gene is TRBV5-1, the J gene TRBJ1-1; 7 positions agree with TRBD1. The CDR3 is 13 residues long. With 4 bases clipped from V and 4 bases from J, the junction kept 4 bases outside the gene matches. Looked up from germline, CDR1 is SGHRS and CDR2 is YFSETQ.

V and J are TRBV10-3 and TRBJ1-2; D may be TRBD1 (5 bases). Germline-derived CDR1 and CDR2 are ENHRY and SYGVKD. Trimming removed 10 bases at V and 1 base at J, with 16 bases between. The CDR3 has 14 residues. As DNA, the CDR3 is TGTGCCACCCGGGAGAGGGGCGATAACTATGGCTACACCTTC. The encoded protein is CATRERGDNYGYTF.

The genes are TRBV5-4 and TRBJ1-1; the match to TRBD1 covers 9 bases. Unmatched junction bases numbered 5, after V lost 4 bases and J lost 4 bases. The CDR3 loop spans 14 amino acids. Looked up from germline, CDR1 is SGHNT and CDR2 is YYREEE (reference sequence). This CDR3 is CASSLQGASTEAFF. The CDR3 nucleotides are TGTGCCAGCAGCCTACAGGGGGCAAGCACTGAAGCTTTCTTT.